This is a list of T cell receptor beta chains from one sample in a study of identical twins. TCRdb re-called the 5' RACE reads through MiXCR, storing one row per CDR3 protein. The table has about 470,000 distinct CDR3 sequences, 20% to 25% seen once. These sequences were also reported in another study, on T cells expressing NK-cell markers.

Material for sequencing was CD4+ T cells sorted from blood. These receptors originate from a young woman in good health. Each CDR3 is given with its conserved first and last residue. Each record gives: clone size, J gene, V gene, D gene, CDR3 protein, CDR3 DNA. D genes are given only for firm matches. Not every row has a clone size; where given, it reads once, few, many or a size class.

- TRBJ2-1 TRBV11-2 - CASSPSSWDRSSYNEQFF TGTGCCAGCAGCCCCAGCTCGTGGGACCGAAGCTCCTACAATGAGCAGTTCTTC
many TRBJ2-1 TRBV20-1 - CSASPGDEQFF TGCAGTGCTAGCCCCGGGGATGAGCAGTTCTTC
- TRBJ2-7 TRBV7-2 TRBD2 CASSLGTSGRVEQYF TGTGCCAGCAGCCTCGGGACTAGCGGGAGAGTTGAGCAGTACTTC
- TRBJ2-7 TRBV3-1 - CASSQDPGGEQYF TGTGCCAGCAGCCAAGATCCCGGAGGAGAGCAGTACTTC
- TRBJ1-2 TRBV9 TRBD1 CASSYTGESGYTF TGTGCCAGCAGCTATACAGGGGAGAGTGGCTACACCTTC
- TRBJ2-1 TRBV3-1 - CASSQAGVNEQFF TGTGCCAGCAGCCAAGCGGGGGTAAATGAGCAGTTCTTC
- TRBJ2-1 TRBV7-9 TRBD2 CASSRTTAGGVNEQFF TGTGCCAGCAGCCGAACCACAGCGGGAGGGGTCAATGAGCAGTTCTTC
- TRBJ1-2 TRBV29-1 - CSVRGVYGYTF TGCAGCGTGAGGGGGGTCTATGGCTACACCTTC
few TRBJ1-2 TRBV20-1 TRBD1 CSATFPGQEYGYTF TGCAGTGCCACGTTCCCGGGACAGGAGTATGGCTACACCTTC
few TRBJ2-7 TRBV5-5 TRBD2 CASSPGTSGGAREQYF TGTGCCAGCAGCCCCGGGACTAGCGGGGGGGCGCGCGAGCAGTACTTC
many TRBJ2-3 TRBV5-1 - CASSSSRGGQFVDTQYF TGCGCCAGCAGCTCGTCCCGTGGGGGCCAGTTTGTAGATACGCAGTATTTT
- TRBJ2-2 TRBV5-1 TRBD1 CASSLETGISTGELFF TGCGCCAGCAGCTTGGAGACAGGGATCTCAACCGGGGAGCTGTTTTTT
once TRBJ2-7 TRBV7-2 - CASSLVTATYEQYF TGTGCCAGCAGCTTAGTTACAGCGACCTACGAGCAGTACTTC
few TRBJ2-6 TRBV3-1 TRBD2 CASSQDSGGLPSGANVLTF TGTGCCAGCAGCCAGGATAGCGGGGGCCTGCCCTCTGGGGCCAACGTCCTGACTTTC
- TRBJ2-7 TRBV28 - CASTRPGSYEQYF TGTGCCAGCACGAGACCGGGAAGCTACGAGCAGTACTTC
- TRBJ2-3 TRBV20-1 TRBD2 CSARDPLAGGTDTQYF TGCAGTGCTAGAGACCCCTTAGCGGGAGGGACAGATACGCAGTATTTT
few TRBJ2-7 TRBV5-1 TRBD2 CASSLWGGRMNEQYF TGCGCCAGCAGCTTATGGGGCGGGAGGATGAACGAGCAGTACTTC
few TRBJ2-2 TRBV15 - CATSRDFQRTGELFF TGTGCCACCAGCAGAGACTTTCAGCGGACCGGGGAGCTGTTTTTT
few TRBJ2-1 TRBV5-1 - CASSEGPTAYNEQFF TGCGCCAGCAGCGAGGGACCTACTGCCTACAATGAGCAGTTCTTC